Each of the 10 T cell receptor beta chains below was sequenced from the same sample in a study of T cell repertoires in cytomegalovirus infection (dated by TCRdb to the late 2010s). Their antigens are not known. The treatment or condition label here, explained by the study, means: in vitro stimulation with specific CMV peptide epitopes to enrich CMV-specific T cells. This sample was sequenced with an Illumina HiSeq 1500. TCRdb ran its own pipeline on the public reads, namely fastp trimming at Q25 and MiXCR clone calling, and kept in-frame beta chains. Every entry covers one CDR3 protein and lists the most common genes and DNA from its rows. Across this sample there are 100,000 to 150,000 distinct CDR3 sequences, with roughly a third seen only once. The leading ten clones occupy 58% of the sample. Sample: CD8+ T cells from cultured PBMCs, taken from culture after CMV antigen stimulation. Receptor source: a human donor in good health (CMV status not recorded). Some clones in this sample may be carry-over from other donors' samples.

The CDR3 region is CSVSRDIFGLYYEQYF. The CDR3 bases are TGCAGCGTATCCCGGGACATTTTCGGGCTTTACTACGAGCAGTACTTC. The chain has TRBV29-1 and TRBJ2-7; possibly TRBD1 for D (6 bases). CDR1 is SQVTM, CDR2 ANQGSEA, per germline. CDR3 length: 16 amino acids. V was trimmed by 6 bases and J by 3 bases, leaving 24 bases between them.

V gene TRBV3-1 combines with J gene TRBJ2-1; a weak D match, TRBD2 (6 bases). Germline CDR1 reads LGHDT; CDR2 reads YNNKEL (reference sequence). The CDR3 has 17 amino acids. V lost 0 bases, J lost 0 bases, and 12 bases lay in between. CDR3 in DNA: TGTGCCAGCAGCCAAGATGCGCTAGCGAGCTCCTACAATGAGCAGTTCTTC. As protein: CASSQDALASSYNEQFF.

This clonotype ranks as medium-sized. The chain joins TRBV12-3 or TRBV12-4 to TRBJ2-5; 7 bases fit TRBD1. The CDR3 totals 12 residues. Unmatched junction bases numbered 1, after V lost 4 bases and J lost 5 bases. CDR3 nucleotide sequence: TGTGCCAGCAGTTCGACAGGGGAGACCCAGTACTTC. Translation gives CASSSTGETQYF.

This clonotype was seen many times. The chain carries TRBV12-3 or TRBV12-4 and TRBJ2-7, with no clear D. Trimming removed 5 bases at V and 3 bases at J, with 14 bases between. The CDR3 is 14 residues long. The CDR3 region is CASSRPGSGYEQYF. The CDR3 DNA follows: TGTGCCAGCAGTCGGCCTGGTTCAGGCTACGAGCAGTACTTC.

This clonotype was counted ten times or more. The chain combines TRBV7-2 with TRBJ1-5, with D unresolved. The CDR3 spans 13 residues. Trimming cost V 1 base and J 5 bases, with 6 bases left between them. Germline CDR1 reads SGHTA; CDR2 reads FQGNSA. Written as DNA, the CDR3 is TGTGCCAGCAGCTTAGAAAGTTATCAGCCCCAGCATTTT. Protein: CASSLESYQPQHF.

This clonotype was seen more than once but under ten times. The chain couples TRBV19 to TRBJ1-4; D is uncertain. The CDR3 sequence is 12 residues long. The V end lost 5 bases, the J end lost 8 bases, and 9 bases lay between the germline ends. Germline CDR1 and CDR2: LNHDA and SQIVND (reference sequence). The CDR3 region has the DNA TGTGCCAGTAGTCTGCCCCTCGAAAAACTGTTTTTT. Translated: CASSLPLEKLFF.

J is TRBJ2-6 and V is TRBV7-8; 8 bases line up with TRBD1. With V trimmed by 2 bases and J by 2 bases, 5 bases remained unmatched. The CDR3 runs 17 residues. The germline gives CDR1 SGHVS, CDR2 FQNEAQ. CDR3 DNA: TGTGCCAGCAGCTTACCCGACAGGGGAACTGGGGCCAACGTCCTGACTTTC. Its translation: CASSLPDRGTGANVLTF.

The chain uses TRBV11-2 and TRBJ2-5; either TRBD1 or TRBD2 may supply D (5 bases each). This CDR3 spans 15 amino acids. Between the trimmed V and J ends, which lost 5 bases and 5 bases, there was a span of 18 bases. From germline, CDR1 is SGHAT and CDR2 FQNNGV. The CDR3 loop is CASSVGISGAETQYF. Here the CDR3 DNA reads TGTGCCAGCAGCGTAGGGATCTCCGGGGCGGAGACCCAGTACTTC.

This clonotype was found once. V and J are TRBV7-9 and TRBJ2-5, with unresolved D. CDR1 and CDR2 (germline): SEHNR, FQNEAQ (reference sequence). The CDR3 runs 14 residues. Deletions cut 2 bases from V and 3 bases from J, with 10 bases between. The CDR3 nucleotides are TGTGCCAGCAGCTTAATCATTAGTGAAGAGACCCAGTACTTC. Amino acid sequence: CASSLIISEETQYF.

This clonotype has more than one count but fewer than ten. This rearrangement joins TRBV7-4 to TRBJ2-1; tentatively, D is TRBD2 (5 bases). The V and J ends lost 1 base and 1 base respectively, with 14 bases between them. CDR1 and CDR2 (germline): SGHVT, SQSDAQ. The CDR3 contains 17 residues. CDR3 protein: CASSLEASRVSYNEQFF. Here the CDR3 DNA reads TGTGCCAGCAGCTTAGAGGCTAGCCGGGTATCCTACAATGAGCAGTTCTTC.